This T cell receptor (beta chain) was sequenced in a study of cytomegalovirus exposure and HLA in healthy donors. This CDR3 contains 16 residues. CDR1 is MNHEY, CDR2 SMNVEV, per germline (reference sequence). The junction had 9 bases not matched to a gene; V was cut back by 6 bases and J by 5 bases. This clone was seen once. Its antigen is not known. Study findings and constraints: In a later analysis, common viral pathogens appeared linked to several of the most significant clusters.

The PCR made use of 60 Vbeta and 13 Jbeta primers. TCRdb's copy holds only in-frame clones and misses some; the assay was immunoSEQ multiplex PCR. The table includes 90,000 to 110,000 clones, roughly 80% detected once. The TCR originated in a man younger than 45 in good health and CMV-seropositive. V is TRBV27 and J is TRBJ2-2; 10 nucleotides match TRBD1. Source material: PBMCs. The CDR3 DNA sequence: TGTGCCAGCAGACCGATCGACAGGGGGCGAACCGGGGAGCTGTTTTTT. Translation gives CASRPIDRGRTGELFF.